Detailed here is one TCR beta chain. Antigen: not known. This sample is drawn from a study of CD8 T cells in Susac syndrome. Study conclusions and caveats: It was acknowledged in the study that its TCR sequencing and HLA analysis involved a relatively small number of individuals.

FACS enriched CD8+ TEMRA cells, while bulk CD8+ and CD4+ were negatively isolated. Random-hexamer reverse transcription was applied to about 0.45 to 1 ug RNA. The authors amplified TCR beta CDR3 across 54 Vbeta and 13 Jbeta using immunoSEQ multiplex PCR. MiXCR was run by TCRdb on the immunoSEQ multiplex PCR reads, yielding one entry per CDR3 protein. Of roughly 200,000 distinct CDR3 sequences in the sample, approximately 94% are singletons; the top ten hold approximately 0.088%. The sequence derives from a human donor with multiple sclerosis. The specimen sequenced was CD4+ T cells from PBMCs.

DNA of the CDR3: TGCAGTGCTAGAGGGCAGGCCCTTCAAGAGACCCAGTACTTC. It encodes CSARGQALQETQYF. The rearrangement uses TRBV20-1 and TRBJ2-5; D is ambiguous. The CDR3 sequence is 14 residues long. Trimming took 1 base from V and 2 from J, leaving 11 bases between them. Germline lookup yields CDR1 DFQATT and CDR2 SNEGSKA (reference sequence).